Listed here are 20 T cell receptor beta chains from one sample, sequenced in a study of cytomegalovirus exposure and HLA in healthy donors (dated by TCRdb to 2016 to 2017). The library was obtained by the immunoSEQ multiplex PCR assay. TCRdb's version of the immuneACCESS table is confined to in-frame rearrangements and falls short of the full clone set. An unresolved V gene accounts for under half of the shortfall where checked; the remainder is of unknown origin. In this sample the table shows some 180,000 clones, around nine tenths of which occur a single time. Roughly 7% of the sample comes from the top ten. Sequencing was done on a sample of PBMCs. Receptors were obtained from a man aged 30 to 45 in good health and CMV-seropositive.

The rearrangement uses TRBV9 and TRBJ2-3; D uncertain. With 6 bases removed from V and 0 bases from J, the gap between germline ends came to 17 bases. The CDR3 is 16 residues long. Germline CDR1 and CDR2: SGDLS and YYNGEE. The CDR3 region is CASKRFGTTSTDTQYF. The CDR3 DNA follows: TGTGCCAGCAAGCGTTTTGGAACCACTAGCACAGATACGCAGTATTTT.

The chain recombines TRBV28 with TRBJ1-4, with D possibly TRBD1 on 5 matching bases. The V gene lost 4 bases and the J gene lost 12 bases, with 15 bases spanning the gap. Germline values: CDR1 MDHEN, CDR2 SYDVKM. This CDR3 is built from 13 residues. CDR3 DNA: TGTGCCAGCAGTTATGTAAAGGGGTCGCAACTGTTTTTT. Its protein product is CASSYVKGSQLFF.

This chain links TRBV2 with TRBJ2-1; D is uncertain. The germline CDR1 and CDR2 sequences are SNHLY and FYNNEI. V dropped 5 bases and J dropped 12 bases, with 11 bases sitting between them. This CDR3 has 11 amino acids. CDR3 loop: CASSPYIGQFF. DNA for the CDR3: TGTGCCAGCAGTCCTTATATAGGGCAGTTCTTC.

The chain couples TRBV28 to TRBJ2-7; D unclear. The CDR3 has 16 residues. The germline V gene encodes CDR1 MDHEN and CDR2 SYDVKM. V gave up 1 base and J gave up 4 bases, with 17 bases separating them. DNA for the CDR3: TGTGCCAGCAGTTTATCCGCAGGCCATCCACCTTACGAGCAGTACTTC. This encodes CASSLSAGHPPYEQYF.

The chain couples TRBV18 to TRBJ1-2; D is perhaps TRBD1 (5 bases). The V end was cut by 1 base, the J end by 6 bases, with 15 bases between. The CDR3 totals 15 residues. Germline CDR1 reads KGHSH; CDR2 reads LQKENI. CDR3 nucleotides: TGTGCCAGCTCACCACAGAGAGGCAGGGACGATGGCTACACCTTC. Its protein product is CASSPQRGRDDGYTF.

The rearrangement joins TRBV2 to TRBJ2-7; a possible D gene is TRBD1 (5 bases). Germline V lookup: CDR1 SNHLY, CDR2 FYNNEI. Trimming removed 6 bases from V and 4 bases from J, with 13 bases in between. This CDR3 has 13 amino acids. This CDR3 reads CASRAGIFYEQYF. CDR3 DNA sequence: TGTGCCAGCAGGGCAGGGATATTTTACGAGCAGTACTTC.

The chain recombines TRBV27 with TRBJ1-5; D call uncertain. Between the trimmed V and J ends, which lost 6 bases and 3 bases, there was a span of 15 bases. CDR1 is MNHEY and CDR2 is SMNVEV in the germline V gene (reference sequence). This CDR3 comprises 15 residues. The DNA for the CDR3 is TGTGCCAGCAGCCCTCGGCCAGGCCACAATCAGCCCCAGCATTTT. Protein: CASSPRPGHNQPQHF.

On this clone itself: One junction end does not reproduce the germline sequence, and a read error may be involved. V usage is TRBV7-7 and J usage is TRBJ2-5, with unresolved D. The CDR3 length is 14 residues. Germline V gene sequence: CDR1 SSHAT, CDR2 FNYEAQ (reference sequence). As DNA, the CDR3 is TGTGCTAGCAGCTTAGCAGGACCTCCGGGGACCCAGTACTTC. It is translated as CASSLAGPPGTQYF.

This chain connects TRBV2 to TRBJ2-7; D possibly corresponds to TRBD2 (7 bases). The germline V gene has CDR1 SNHLY and CDR2 FYNNEI. V shed 0 bases and J shed 3 bases, with 15 bases lying between them. The CDR3 has 16 amino acids. In DNA, the CDR3 is TGTGCCAGCAGTGAAGCGCTTCGAGGGGGGGGCTACGAGCAGTACTTC. It specifies CASSEALRGGGYEQYF.

In its sample, this clone was seen a few times. The genes are TRBV28 and TRBJ2-7; D is ambiguous. The CDR3 sequence is 15 residues long. Germline V gene data show CDR1 as MDHEN and CDR2 as SYDVKM. V lost 6 bases and J 6 bases, leaving 21 bases between the germline ends. In DNA form, the CDR3 reads TGTGCCAGCAGCCAGTATCTCGCCGAGATCTCCGAGCAGTACTTC. Translating it yields CASSQYLAEISEQYF.

The chain links TRBV10-3 to TRBJ1-5; D uncertain. CDR3 length equals 12 residues. Per germline, CDR1 ENHRY and CDR2 SYGVKD. V dropped 3 bases and J dropped 3 bases, with 3 bases sitting between them. The CDR3, as DNA: TGTGCCATCAGTGAAATCAATCAGCCCCAGCATTTT. It specifies CAISEINQPQHF.

This chain connects TRBV6-5 to TRBJ1-2; 7 bases are shared with TRBD1. CDR1 and CDR2 from the germline V gene are MNHEY and SVGAGI. Trimming cost V 7 bases and J 4 bases; bases outside gene matches: 6. The CDR3 extends over 13 amino acids. CDR3 residues: CASKDGQAYGYTF. The DNA of the CDR3 is TGTGCCAGCAAAGACGGACAGGCCTATGGCTACACCTTC.

This rearrangement joins TRBV2 to TRBJ1-2; possible D gene TRBD1, 6 bases. The CDR3 contains 15 residues. Trimming stripped 4 bases from V and 2 bases from J, with 14 bases between. The germline CDR1 and CDR2 sequences are SNHLY and FYNNEI. DNA for the CDR3: TGTGCCAGCAGTGGGACAGCCGGATCGAACTATGGCTACACCTTC. The encoded protein is CASSGTAGSNYGYTF.

The chain joins TRBV4-3 to TRBJ1-4; 9 positions agree with TRBD1. CDR3 size: 16 residues. V lost 4 bases and J lost 2; bases outside the gene matches: 5. Germline CDR1 LGHNA, CDR2 YSLEER. CDR3 in amino acids: CASSPDRGWTNEKLFF. The CDR3 nucleotides read TGCGCCAGCAGCCCCGACAGGGGGTGGACTAATGAAAAACTGTTTTTT.

This clone was seen a handful of times. The V gene is TRBV27, the J gene TRBJ2-7, with a tentative D call TRBD2 (5 bases). Germline V lookup: CDR1 MNHEY, CDR2 SMNVEV (reference sequence). Trimming removed 5 bases at V and 6 bases at J, with 17 bases between. The CDR3 is 14 residues long. CDR3 in DNA: TGTGCCAGCAGTCTCTCGCGGGCCTCGGGCGAGCAGTACTTC. It encodes CASSLSRASGEQYF.

This chain joins TRBV7-3 and TRBJ1-2, with 8 bases fitting TRBD1. The germline CDR1 and CDR2 sequences are SGHTA and FQGTGA. The CDR3 consists of 13 residues. V was pared by 6 bases and J by 7 bases, with 7 bases of the junction left unmatched. Here the CDR3 reads CASSLGQGGGYTF. The CDR3 DNA follows: TGTGCCAGCAGTCTTGGACAGGGTGGTGGCTACACCTTC.

V usage is TRBV6-5 and J usage is TRBJ2-1; D is possibly TRBD2 (7 bases). The length of the CDR3 is 14 residues. V gave up 7 bases and J gave up 7 bases, with 17 bases separating them. CDR1 and CDR2 from the germline V gene are MNHEY and SVGAGI. CDR3 coding DNA: TGTGCCAGCATCCCGAGGGGGGGGTTAAATGAGCAGTTCTTC. Protein product: CASIPRGGLNEQFF.

This clone is a singleton in its sample. The gene calls are TRBV6-5 and TRBJ2-7; no reliable D call. The CDR3 runs to 14 residues. Germline loops: CDR1 MNHEY, CDR2 SVGAGI. Trimming removed 6 bases from V and 5 bases from J, with 17 bases in between. CDR3 protein: CASSKGYGLNEQYF. CDR3 DNA sequence: TGTGCCAGCAGCAAGGGTTATGGTTTGAACGAGCAGTACTTC.

This chain links TRBV6-1 with TRBJ2-7; D is uncertain. Germline lookup yields CDR1 MNHNS and CDR2 SASEGT. Trimming took off 3 bases at V and 4 bases at J, with 10 bases between the two ends. CDR3 length: 13 residues. CDR3 amino acids: CASSEFGFYEQYF. CDR3 coding DNA: TGTGCCAGCAGTGAGTTCGGGTTTTACGAGCAGTACTTC.

Concerning this clone: The junction shows a germline mismatch at one end, possibly a read error. The chain combines TRBV18 with TRBJ1-1; possible D gene TRBD1, 5 bases. This CDR3 spans 13 amino acids. The germline gives CDR1 KGHSH, CDR2 LQKENI. The CDR3 sequence is CASSPTRESEAFF. CDR3 DNA sequence: TGTGCCAGCTCACCTACCAGGGAGTCTGAGGCTTTCTTT. The variable domain in full, with the rest retrieved from reference TRBV18 and TRBJ1-1, is NAGVMQNPRHLVRRRGQEARLRCSPMKGHSHVYWYRQLPEEGLKFMVYLQKENIIDESGMPKERFSAEFPKEGPSILRIQQVVRGDSAAYFCASSPTRESEAFFGQGTRLTVV.